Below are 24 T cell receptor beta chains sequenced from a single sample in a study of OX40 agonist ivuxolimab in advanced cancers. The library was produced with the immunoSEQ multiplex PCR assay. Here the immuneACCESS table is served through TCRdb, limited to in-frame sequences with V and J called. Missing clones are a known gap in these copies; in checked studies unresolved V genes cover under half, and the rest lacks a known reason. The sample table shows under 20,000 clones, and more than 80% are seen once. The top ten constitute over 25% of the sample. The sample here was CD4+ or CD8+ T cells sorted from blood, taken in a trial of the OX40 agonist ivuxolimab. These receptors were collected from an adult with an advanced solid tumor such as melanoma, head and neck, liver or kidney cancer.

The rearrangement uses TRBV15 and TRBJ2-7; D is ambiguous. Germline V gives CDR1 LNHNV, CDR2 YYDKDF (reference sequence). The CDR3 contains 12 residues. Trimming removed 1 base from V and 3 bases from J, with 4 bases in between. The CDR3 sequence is CATSRGYYEQYF. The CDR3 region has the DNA TGTGCCACCAGCAGAGGGTACTACGAGCAGTACTTC.

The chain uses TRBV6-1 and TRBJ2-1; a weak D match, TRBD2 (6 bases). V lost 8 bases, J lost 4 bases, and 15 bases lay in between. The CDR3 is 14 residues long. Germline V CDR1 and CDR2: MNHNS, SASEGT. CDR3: CASFGTALYNEQFF. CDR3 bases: TGTGCCAGCTTCGGGACTGCCCTTTACAATGAGCAGTTCTTC.

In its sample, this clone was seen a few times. The CDR3 loop reads CASSPPTPVLSYNEQFF. The CDR3 nucleotides are TGTGCCAGCAGCCCCCCGACCCCGGTTTTGTCCTACAATGAGCAGTTCTTC. The rearrangement links TRBV13 to TRBJ2-1; D unresolved. Germline-derived CDR1 and CDR2 are PRHDT and FYEKMQ (reference sequence). The CDR3 runs 17 residues. V was trimmed by 5 bases and J by 1 base, leaving 18 bases between them.

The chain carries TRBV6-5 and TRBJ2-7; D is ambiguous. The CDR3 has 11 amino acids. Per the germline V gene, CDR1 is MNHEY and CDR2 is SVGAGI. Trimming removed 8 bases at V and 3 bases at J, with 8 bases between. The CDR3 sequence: CASFRGYEQYF. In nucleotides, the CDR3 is TGTGCCAGCTTCCGCGGCTACGAGCAGTACTTC.

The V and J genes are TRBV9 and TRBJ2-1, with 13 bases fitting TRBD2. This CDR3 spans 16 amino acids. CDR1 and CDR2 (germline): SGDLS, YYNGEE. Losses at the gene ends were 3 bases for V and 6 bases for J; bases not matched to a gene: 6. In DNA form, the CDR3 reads TGTGCCAGCAGCGCTACTGGACTAGCGGGAGCCAATGAGCAGTTCTTC. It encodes CASSATGLAGANEQFF.

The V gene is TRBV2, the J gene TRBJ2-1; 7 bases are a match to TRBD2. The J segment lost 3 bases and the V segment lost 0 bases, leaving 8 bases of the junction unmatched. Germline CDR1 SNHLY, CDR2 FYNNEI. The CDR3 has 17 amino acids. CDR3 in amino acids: CASSEALASGDYNEQFF. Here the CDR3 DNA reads TGTGCCAGCAGTGAAGCGTTGGCTAGCGGAGACTACAATGAGCAGTTCTTC.

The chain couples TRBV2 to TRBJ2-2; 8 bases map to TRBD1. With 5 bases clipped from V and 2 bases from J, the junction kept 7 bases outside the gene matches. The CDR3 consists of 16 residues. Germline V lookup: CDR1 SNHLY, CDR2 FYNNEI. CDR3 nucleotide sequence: TGTGCCAGCAGTCCCAGGGGGCGCTTAAACACCGGGGAGCTGTTTTTT. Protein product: CASSPRGRLNTGELFF.

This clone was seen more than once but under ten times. CDR3 sequence (DNA): TGTGCCAGCAGCCCCGGAGGGAGCTACACCGGGGAGCTGTTTTTT. Translation: CASSPGGSYTGELFF. The gene calls are TRBV5-5 and TRBJ2-2, with a tentative D call TRBD2 (6 bases). The length of the CDR3 is 15 residues. Per germline, CDR1 SGHKS and CDR2 YYEKEE (reference sequence). V dropped 4 bases and J dropped 3 bases, with 13 bases sitting between them.

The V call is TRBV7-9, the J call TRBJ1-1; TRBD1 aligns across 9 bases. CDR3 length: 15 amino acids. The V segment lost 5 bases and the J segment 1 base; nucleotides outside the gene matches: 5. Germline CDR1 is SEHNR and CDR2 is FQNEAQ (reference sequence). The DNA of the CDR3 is TGTGCCAGCAGCCTCGGGACAGGGACGAACACTGAAGCTTTCTTT. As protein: CASSLGTGTNTEAFF.

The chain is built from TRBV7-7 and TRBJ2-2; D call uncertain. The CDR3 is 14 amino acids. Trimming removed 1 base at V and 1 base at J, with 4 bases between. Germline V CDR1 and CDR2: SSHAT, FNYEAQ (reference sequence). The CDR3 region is CASSLVVNTGELFF. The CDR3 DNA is TGTGCCAGCAGCTTAGTAGTGAACACCGGGGAGCTGTTTTTT.

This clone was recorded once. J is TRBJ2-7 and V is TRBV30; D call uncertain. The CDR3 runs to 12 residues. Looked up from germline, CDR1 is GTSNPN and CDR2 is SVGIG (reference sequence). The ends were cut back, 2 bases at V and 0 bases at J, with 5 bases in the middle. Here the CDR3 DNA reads TGTGCCTGGAGTCCTAACTCCTACGAGCAGTACTTC. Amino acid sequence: CAWSPNSYEQYF.

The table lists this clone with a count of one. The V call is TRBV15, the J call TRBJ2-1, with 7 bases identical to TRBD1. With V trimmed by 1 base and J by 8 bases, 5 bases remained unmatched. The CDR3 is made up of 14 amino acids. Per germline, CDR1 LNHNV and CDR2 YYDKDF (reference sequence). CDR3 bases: TGTGCCACCAGCAGAGCCTACAGGGGCGATGAGCAGTTCTTC. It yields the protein CATSRAYRGDEQFF.

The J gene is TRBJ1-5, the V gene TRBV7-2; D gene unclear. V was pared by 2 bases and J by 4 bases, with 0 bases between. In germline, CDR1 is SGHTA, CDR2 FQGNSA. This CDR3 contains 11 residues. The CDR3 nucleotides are TGTGCCAGCAGCTTAAATCAGCCCCAGCATTTT. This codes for CASSLNQPQHF.

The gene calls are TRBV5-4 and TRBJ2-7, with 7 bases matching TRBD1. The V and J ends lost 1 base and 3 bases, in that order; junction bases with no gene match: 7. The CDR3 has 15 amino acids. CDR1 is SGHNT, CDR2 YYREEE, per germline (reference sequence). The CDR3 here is CASSLLGTEGYEQYF. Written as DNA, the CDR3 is TGTGCCAGCAGCTTGTTGGGGACAGAGGGCTACGAGCAGTACTTC.

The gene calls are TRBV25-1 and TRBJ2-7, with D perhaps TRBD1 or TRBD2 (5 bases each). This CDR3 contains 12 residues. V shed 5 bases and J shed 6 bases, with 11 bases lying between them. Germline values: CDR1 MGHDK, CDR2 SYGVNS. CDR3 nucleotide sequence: TGTGCCAGCAGTTGGGACCAACGCGAGCAGTACTTC. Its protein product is CASSWDQREQYF.

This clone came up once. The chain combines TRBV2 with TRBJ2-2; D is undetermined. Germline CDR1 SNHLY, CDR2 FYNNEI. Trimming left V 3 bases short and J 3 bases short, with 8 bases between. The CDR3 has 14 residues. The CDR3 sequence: CASSERSYTGELFF. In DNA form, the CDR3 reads TGTGCCAGCAGTGAGCGGAGCTACACCGGGGAGCTGTTTTTT. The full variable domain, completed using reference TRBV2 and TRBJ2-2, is EPEVTQTPSHQVTQMGQEVILRCVPISNHLYFYWYRQILGQKVEFLVSFYNNEISEKSEIFDDQFSVERPDGSNFTLKIRSTKLEDSAMYFCASSERSYTGELFFGEGSRLTVL.

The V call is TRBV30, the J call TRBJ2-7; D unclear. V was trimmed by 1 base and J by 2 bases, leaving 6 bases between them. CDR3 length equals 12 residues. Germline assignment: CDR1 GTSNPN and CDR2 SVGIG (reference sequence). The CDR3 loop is CAWSATTYEQYF. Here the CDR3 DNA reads TGTGCCTGGAGTGCAACAACCTACGAGCAGTACTTC.

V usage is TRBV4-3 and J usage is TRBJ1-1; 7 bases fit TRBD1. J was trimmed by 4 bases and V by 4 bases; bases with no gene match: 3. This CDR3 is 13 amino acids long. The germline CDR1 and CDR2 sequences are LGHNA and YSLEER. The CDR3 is CASSLDRATEAFF. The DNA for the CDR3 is TGCGCCAGCAGCCTAGACAGGGCCACTGAAGCTTTCTTT.

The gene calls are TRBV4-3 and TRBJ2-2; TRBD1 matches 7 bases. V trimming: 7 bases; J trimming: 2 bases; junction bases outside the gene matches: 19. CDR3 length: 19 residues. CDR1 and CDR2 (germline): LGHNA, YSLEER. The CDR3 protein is CASTHQSFEDRTNTGELFF. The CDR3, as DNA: TGCGCCAGCACCCACCAAAGTTTTGAGGACAGGACTAACACCGGGGAGCTGTTTTTT.

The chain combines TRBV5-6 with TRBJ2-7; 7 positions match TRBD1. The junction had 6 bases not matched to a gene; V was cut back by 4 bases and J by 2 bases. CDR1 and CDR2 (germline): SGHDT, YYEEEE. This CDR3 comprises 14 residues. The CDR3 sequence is CASSPRTGPYEQYF. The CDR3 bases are TGTGCCAGCAGCCCCCGGACAGGACCCTACGAGCAGTACTTC.

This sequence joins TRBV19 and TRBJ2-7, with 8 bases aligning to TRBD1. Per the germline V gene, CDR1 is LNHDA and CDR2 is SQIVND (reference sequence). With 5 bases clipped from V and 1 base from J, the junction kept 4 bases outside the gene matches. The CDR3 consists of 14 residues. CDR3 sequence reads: CASSRGTGSYEQYF. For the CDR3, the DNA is TGTGCCAGTAGTCGCGGGACAGGTTCCTACGAGCAGTACTTC.

The CDR3 coding sequence is TGTGCCAGCAGCAATCTGGGACTAGCGGATTACAATGAGCAGTTCTTC. Translation gives CASSNLGLADYNEQFF. The chain is built from TRBV11-2 and TRBJ2-1, with 11 positions matching TRBD2. Germline CDR1 and CDR2: SGHAT and FQNNGV. Unmatched junction bases numbered 7, after V lost 5 bases and J lost 4 bases. This CDR3 contains 16 residues.

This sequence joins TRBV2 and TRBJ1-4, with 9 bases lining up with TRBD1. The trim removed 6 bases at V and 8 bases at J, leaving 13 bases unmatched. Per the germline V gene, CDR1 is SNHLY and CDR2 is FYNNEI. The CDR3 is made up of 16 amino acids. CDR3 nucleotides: TGTGCCAGCAGGGGGACAGGGCCACGAGGCGGAGAAAAACTGTTTTTT. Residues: CASRGTGPRGGEKLFF.

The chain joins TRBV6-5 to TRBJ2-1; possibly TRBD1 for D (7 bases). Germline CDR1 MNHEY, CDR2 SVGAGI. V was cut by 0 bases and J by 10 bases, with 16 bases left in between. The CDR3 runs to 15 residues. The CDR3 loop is CASSYSSLGGQEQFF. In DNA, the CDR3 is TGTGCCAGCAGTTACTCGAGTTTGGGGGGACAGGAGCAGTTCTTC.